Each of the 8 T cell receptor beta chains below was sequenced from the same sample in a study of regulatory T cells in long-lasting Graves disease. Stated time point: persistent/refractory GD, antithyroid drugs over 5 years with positive TRAb. With RNA extracted from PBMCs as input, the TCR library was made. With iRepertoire HTBI primers and Arm-PCR of CDR3 regions, TCR beta libraries were built. MiXCR, run by TCRdb on the multiplex PCR reads, gives a single entry per CDR3 protein. The table has about 430,000 distinct CDR3 sequences, approximately 22% seen once. This sample comprised peripheral blood mononuclear cells (PBMCs), obtained when the disease was refractory, from a patient treated with antithyroid drugs. These receptors were obtained from a female donor with Graves disease.

Worth noting for this clonotype: At one boundary the junction diverges from the germline segment, which might be a read error. V and J are TRBV12-3 or TRBV12-4 and TRBJ1-1; D is unresolved. The CDR3 sequence is 11 residues long. CDR3 in amino acids: CANSFDTEAFF. As DNA, the CDR3 is TGTGCCAACAGTTTTGACACGGAAGCTTTCTTT.

The chain carries TRBV6-2 or TRBV6-3 and TRBJ2-3; D not resolved. CDR1 is MNHEY, CDR2 SVGEGT, per germline. This CDR3 is built from 14 residues. Trimming pared 2 bases from V and 5 bases from J, leaving 11 bases between. CDR3 nucleotide sequence: TGTGCCAGCAGTTACCTGCCTCTAGGAGATACGCAGTATTTT. Protein: CASSYLPLGDTQYF.

This chain uses TRBV20-1 with TRBJ2-7, with 8 bases fitting TRBD1. The CDR3 loop spans 14 amino acids. Germline lookup yields CDR1 DFQATT and CDR2 SNEGSKA (reference sequence). With V trimmed by 2 bases and J by 0 bases, 3 bases remained unmatched. The DNA for the CDR3 is TGCAGTGCTAGAACCGGACAGGGCTCCTACGAGCAGTACTTC. Protein sequence: CSARTGQGSYEQYF.

This clonotype was recorded at least ten times. This sequence joins TRBV12-3 or TRBV12-4 and TRBJ1-2, with D unresolved. The CDR3 consists of 14 residues. Trimming pared 6 bases from V and 5 bases from J, leaving 16 bases between. Here the CDR3 DNA reads TGTGCCAGCAGCGCGGACCTAGACGCTTATGGCTACACCTTC. Its protein product is CASSADLDAYGYTF.

The CDR3 coding sequence is TGCAGACTCTTTGGGGCAGCTCCCTTGAACACTGAAGCTTTCTTT. The encoded protein is CRLFGAAPLNTEAFF. The chain combines TRBV20-1 with TRBJ1-1; weak D call: TRBD1 (5 bases). Germline-derived CDR1 and CDR2 are DFQATT and SNEGSKA (reference sequence). The CDR3 consists of 15 residues.

As for this clonotype: This may arise from a read error, as a much more abundant clone is one base away. J is TRBJ1-2 and V is TRBV3-1, with 10 bases aligning to TRBD1. From germline, CDR1 is LGHDT and CDR2 YNNKEL (reference sequence). The CDR3 is 15 residues long. The chain's CDR3 is CASSQDPTGGYDYTF. The CDR3 coding sequence is TGTGCCAGCAGCCAAGATCCGACAGGGGGCTATGACTACACCTTC.

This clonotype showed up many times. In DNA form, the CDR3 reads TGCGCCAGCAGTGAAAACAGGAACGGGGAGACCCAGTACTTC. Translating gives CASSENRNGETQYF. The chain uses TRBV10-1 and TRBJ2-5; D is perhaps TRBD1 (5 bases). V gave up 3 bases and J gave up 5 bases, with 13 bases separating them. The CDR3 has 14 residues. In germline, CDR1 is WNHNN, CDR2 SYGVQD (reference sequence).

This clonotype was seen at least ten times. The chain couples TRBV20-1 to TRBJ2-5; D is tentatively TRBD1 or TRBD2 (7 bases each). The length of the CDR3 is 16 residues. Between the trimmed V and J ends, which lost 3 bases and 2 bases, there was a span of 19 bases. CDR1 is DFQATT and CDR2 is SNEGSKA in the germline V gene (reference sequence). The CDR3 loop reads CSASGGDRAIQETQYF. The CDR3 DNA follows: TGCAGTGCTAGTGGGGGGGACAGAGCCATTCAAGAGACCCAGTACTTC.